The clone carrying this T cell receptor (beta chain) occurred once. Its antigen is currently unknown. This record comes from a study of cytomegalovirus exposure and HLA in healthy donors. Overall study findings and caveats: TCR beta sequences reportedly predicted the HLA-A and HLA-B alleles of most subjects accurately.

PCR involved 60 Vbeta and 13 Jbeta primers. Assay: immunoSEQ multiplex PCR; the TCRdb copy retains only in-frame clones and omits some. The table records 150,000 or so clones, 60% to 80% of them present only once. The specimen sequenced was PBMCs. The origin of this receptor is a woman aged 45-59 years in good health and CMV-seropositive.

CDR3 residues: CASSRFDRTNYGYTF. The CDR3 DNA reads TGTGCCAGCAGCCGGTTCGACAGGACCAACTATGGCTACACCTTC. This chain connects TRBV5-6 to TRBJ1-2, with a tentative D call TRBD1 (6 bases). Germline V CDR1 and CDR2: SGHDT, YYEEEE. The CDR3 consists of 15 residues. V lost 4 bases and J 2 bases, leaving 15 bases between the germline ends.